The 29 T cell receptor beta chains presented below share a single source sample, sequenced in a study of beta chain features in type 1 diabetes. Reverse transcribing all isolated RNA meant expressed TCRB transcripts were sequenced. Produced via immunoSEQ multiplex PCR; TCRdb's table is partial and in-frame only. The sample includes roughly 400,000 clones, approximately 15% of them seen just once. The sample was naive CD4+ T cells from blood. The receptors originated from a man aged 30-40 years in good health.

This clone has a handful of counts. The V gene is TRBV15, the J gene TRBJ2-1; 10 bases line up with TRBD2. The CDR3 contains 18 residues. Germline values: CDR1 LNHNV, CDR2 YYDKDF (reference sequence). V trimming: 3 bases; J trimming: 10 bases; junction bases outside the gene matches: 18. The CDR3 DNA sequence: TGTGCCACCAGCAGTGGATCCCCCCAGCGGGAGGGGATTGGGGAGCAGTTCTTC. Translating it yields CATSSGSPQREGIGEQFF.

This chain uses TRBV4-3 with TRBJ2-3; TRBD2 matches 10 bases. Germline V CDR1 and CDR2: LGHNA, YSLEER. CDR3 length: 15 residues. Trimming took 3 bases from V and 2 from J; bases not matched to a gene: 2. The CDR3, as DNA: TGCGCCAGCAGCCATACTAGCGGGATCACAGATACGCAGTATTTT. Protein sequence: CASSHTSGITDTQYF.

For this clone: The DNA is omitted, as the CDR3 cannot be located on it reliably, and the CDR3 follows TCRdb's listing. The chain couples TRBV7-8 to TRBJ2-3; the table gives TRBD1 as D, unverified against the DNA. The germline V gene encodes CDR1 SGHVS and CDR2 FQNEAQ. Inclusive of both ends, the CDR3 amounts to 16 amino acids. The CDR3 is CASSSTLGQGARTQYF.

V usage is TRBV10-2 and J usage is TRBJ2-5; 8 bases align to TRBD1. The CDR3 consists of 17 residues. Trimming took 1 base from V and 0 from J; bases not matched to a gene: 7. The V gene's germline CDR1 is WSHSY and CDR2 SAAADI. The CDR3 DNA sequence: TGCGCCAGCAGTGAGTGGACAGGGCAACCGTACCAAGAGACCCAGTACTTC. Its translation is CASSEWTGQPYQETQYF.

This chain connects TRBV5-1 to TRBJ1-1; possibly TRBD1 for D (5 bases). Germline CDR1 reads SGHRS; CDR2 reads YFSETQ. Trimming shortened V by 0 bases and J by 5 bases, and 11 bases separated the two germline ends. This CDR3 has 14 residues. The CDR3 is CASSLALGRTEAFF. The DNA of the CDR3 is TGCGCCAGCAGCTTGGCCTTGGGGCGGACTGAAGCTTTCTTT.

The chain uses TRBV9 and TRBJ2-1, with TRBD2 matching over 9 bases. CDR3 size: 16 residues. V shed 3 bases, J shed 10 bases, and the junction held 14 bases outside the gene matches. CDR1 and CDR2 from the germline V gene are SGDLS and YYNGEE. The CDR3 loop is CASSGTGTSPLEEQFF. The CDR3 DNA reads TGTGCCAGCAGCGGTACCGGGACTAGCCCCCTGGAGGAGCAGTTCTTC.

The rearrangement joins TRBV6-6 to TRBJ2-1; 8 bases are shared with TRBD2. This CDR3 has 14 residues. Germline V gene data show CDR1 as MNHNY and CDR2 as SVGAGI (reference sequence). The J segment lost 3 bases and the V segment lost 7 bases, leaving 5 bases of the junction unmatched. CDR3 nucleotides: TGTGCCAGCAACACCGGGAGGGGCTACAATGAGCAGTTCTTC. It is translated as CASNTGRGYNEQFF.

This clone has a handful of counts. The chain has TRBV18 and TRBJ2-5; D remains unclear. Trimming took off 3 bases at V and 4 bases at J, with 15 bases between the two ends. Germline loops: CDR1 KGHSH, CDR2 LQKENI. The CDR3 runs 15 residues. CDR3 sequence reads: CASSPVGSSRETQYF. The CDR3, as DNA: TGTGCCAGCTCACCCGTGGGATCGTCTCGAGAGACCCAGTACTTC.

The V call is TRBV7-9, the J call TRBJ1-1; no clear D. Germline V lookup: CDR1 SEHNR, CDR2 FQNEAQ (reference sequence). V lost 8 bases, J lost 3 bases, and 10 bases lay in between. The CDR3 spans 12 residues. This chain's CDR3 is CASFGGDTEAFF. DNA of the CDR3: TGTGCCAGCTTTGGTGGGGACACTGAAGCTTTCTTT. The whole variable domain, remainder taken from reference TRBV7-9 and TRBJ1-1, is DTGVSQNPRHKITKRGQNVTFRCDPISEHNRLYWYRQTLGQGPEFLTYFQNEAQLEKSRLLSDRFSAERPKGSFSTLEIQRTEQGDSAMYLCASFGGDTEAFFGQGTRLTVV.

The chain has TRBV9 and TRBJ2-1; 10 nucleotides match TRBD2. The CDR3 runs 16 residues. Germline CDR1 and CDR2: SGDLS and YYNGEE. V shed 1 base and J 3 bases; nucleotides not matched to a gene: 4. The CDR3 region has the DNA TGTGCCAGCAGCGTAACTTCTAGCGGGGGCTACAATGAGCAGTTCTTC. The encoded protein is CASSVTSSGGYNEQFF.

The CDR3 protein is CASSLRTSGNTDTQYF. CDR3 bases: TGTGCCAGCAGCTTGAGAACTAGCGGGAACACAGATACGCAGTATTTT. The genes are TRBV5-6 and TRBJ2-3; 10 bases match TRBD2. The V and J ends lost 1 base and 2 bases, in that order; junction bases with no gene match: 4. CDR3 length: 16 amino acids. Looked up from germline, CDR1 is SGHDT and CDR2 is YYEEEE. Using reference TRBV5-6 and TRBJ2-3 for the parts outside the CDR3, the full variable domain is DAGVTQSPTHLIKTRGQQVTLRCSPKSGHDTVSWYQQALGQGPQFIFQYYEEEERQRGNFPDRFSGHQFPNYSSELNVNALLLGDSALYLCASSLRTSGNTDTQYFGPGTRLTVL.

This chain connects TRBV6-1 to TRBJ2-5; the match to TRBD2 covers 9 bases. Germline assignment: CDR1 MNHNS and CDR2 SASEGT. Trimming took 4 bases from V and 5 from J; bases not matched to a gene: 11. The CDR3 has 16 amino acids. The CDR3 bases are TGTGCCAGCAGTGTACGTAGCGGGAGACGCGGGGAGACCCAGTACTTC. As protein: CASSVRSGRRGETQYF.

This chain connects TRBV6-5 to TRBJ2-1, with TRBD1 matching 9 bases. Germline CDR1 is MNHEY and CDR2 is SVGAGI. The CDR3 extends over 13 amino acids. V was pared by 8 bases and J by 8 bases, with 7 bases of the junction left unmatched. The CDR3: CASLGQGFYEQFF. CDR3 DNA: TGTGCCAGCTTGGGACAGGGCTTTTATGAGCAGTTCTTC.

The chain links TRBV21-1 to TRBJ2-1; the table's D call TRBD2 went unverified against the DNA. TRBV21-1 is reported as a pseudogene. CDR3 length: 19 residues. As DNA, the CDR3 is TGTGCCAGCAGCAAAAGGCCGCCTAGCGGGAGTTTGGCCTACAATGAGCAGTTCTTC. Translating it yields CASSKRPPSGSLAYNEQFF.

This chain links TRBV4-1 with TRBJ2-7, with 8 nucleotides matching TRBD1. V trimming: 3 bases; J trimming: 6 bases; junction bases outside the gene matches: 7. The CDR3 consists of 14 residues. CDR1 is MGHRA and CDR2 is YSYEKL in the germline V gene. The CDR3 loop is CASSQDRVVSEQYF. Here the CDR3 DNA reads TGCGCCAGCAGCCAGGACAGGGTAGTCTCCGAGCAGTACTTC.

This clone has just a few counts. This chain joins TRBV9 and TRBJ2-5; TRBD2 agrees at 9 bases. This CDR3 has 15 amino acids. J gave up 3 bases and V 0 bases, and 3 bases lay outside the gene matches. Per the germline V gene, CDR1 is SGDLS and CDR2 is YYNGEE. DNA for the CDR3: TGTGCCAGCAGCGTAGGGGCTAGCGGGGAAGAGACCCAGTACTTC. Residues: CASSVGASGEETQYF.

The rearrangement joins TRBV29-1 to TRBJ2-5; a possible D gene is TRBD1 (5 bases). The CDR3 extends over 12 amino acids. Germline V gene lookup returns CDR1 SQVTM and CDR2 ANQGSEA. Trimming pared 6 bases from V and 5 bases from J, leaving 13 bases between. The CDR3 reads CSVKQGRETQYF. The CDR3 coding sequence is TGCAGCGTGAAGCAGGGTAGGGAGACCCAGTACTTC.

In its sample, this clone was seen a few times. The chain links TRBV27 to TRBJ1-2; unclear D gene. Looked up from germline, CDR1 is MNHEY and CDR2 is SMNVEV (reference sequence). The CDR3 has 12 amino acids. The V gene lost 2 bases and the J gene lost 4 bases, with 5 bases spanning the gap. CDR3 nucleotide sequence: TGTGCCAGCAGTTTAGCGGGCTATGGCTACACCTTC. It encodes CASSLAGYGYTF.

This clone was observed a few times. The chain is built from TRBV7-2 and TRBJ2-5; 10 positions match TRBD2. Germline assignment: CDR1 SGHTA and CDR2 FQGNSA. This CDR3 spans 16 amino acids. V shed 1 base and J 5 bases; nucleotides not matched to a gene: 7. As DNA, the CDR3 is TGTGCCAGCAGCTTAGTCCCTAGCGGGGGAGGGGAGACCCAGTACTTC. It translates to CASSLVPSGGGETQYF.

The chain is built from TRBV25-1 and TRBJ1-4, with a possible D match to TRBD1 (5 bases). CDR3 size: 15 residues. V lost 6 bases and J lost 8, with 19 bases in between. Looked up from germline, CDR1 is MGHDK and CDR2 is SYGVNS. The CDR3 DNA reads TGTGCCAGCAGGCCCGGGGAGGGGAGGGAGGAAAAACTGTTTTTT. Translated: CASRPGEGREEKLFF.

This clone appeared a few times. The CDR3 sequence is CASSLFLDREAKQYF. The CDR3 region has the DNA TGTGCCAGCAGCTTATTCTTGGACAGGGAGGCCAAGCAGTACTTC. The V call is TRBV7-9, the J call TRBJ2-7; 8 bases agree with TRBD1. Trimming cost V 2 bases and J 8 bases; bases outside gene matches: 11. CDR3 length equals 15 residues. The germline V gene encodes CDR1 SEHNR and CDR2 FQNEAQ (reference sequence).

CDR3 loop: CASSDLRTGGAGNEQFF. The CDR3 nucleotides read TGTGCCAGCAGTGATCTTAGGACAGGGGGCGCGGGGAATGAGCAGTTCTTC. This chain joins TRBV25-1 and TRBJ2-1, with 11 nucleotides matching TRBD1. This CDR3 is 17 amino acids long. V gave up 3 bases and J gave up 7 bases; unmatched junction bases: 11. Germline assignment: CDR1 MGHDK and CDR2 SYGVNS.

The gene calls are TRBV4-3 and TRBJ2-3, with a weak D call TRBD2 (5 bases). Germline V gives CDR1 LGHNA, CDR2 YSLEER. The CDR3 has 15 amino acids. V was cut by 4 bases and J by 0 bases, with 11 bases left in between. The CDR3 nucleotides read TGCGCCAGCAGCCGTGAGGGAACTAGCACAGATACGCAGTATTTT. Its protein product is CASSREGTSTDTQYF.

This clone was picked up a small number of times. The chain employs TRBV9 and TRBJ2-3, with no clear D. V shed 0 bases and J shed 0 bases, with 11 bases lying between them. There are 16 residues in the CDR3. Germline V CDR1 and CDR2: SGDLS, YYNGEE. CDR3 sequence: CASSVDPLRSTDTQYF. CDR3 nucleotide sequence: TGTGCCAGCAGCGTAGACCCTCTCCGTAGCACAGATACGCAGTATTTT.

This clone was recorded a few times. Distinct nucleotide sequences in the sample also encode this CDR3. The chain carries TRBV20-1 and TRBJ1-4; D possibly corresponds to TRBD1 (5 bases). Germline CDR1 is DFQATT and CDR2 is SNEGSKA (reference sequence). V was clipped by 3 bases and J by 8 bases, with 7 bases between them. The CDR3 consists of 11 residues. The chain's CDR3 is CSASWGEKLFF. DNA for the CDR3: TGCAGTGCTAGTTGGGGCGAAAAACTGTTTTTT.

This clone was seen a few times. V usage is TRBV9 and J usage is TRBJ1-1; 11 bases map to TRBD1. The V and J ends lost 2 bases and 4 bases, in that order; junction bases with no gene match: 7. Germline V CDR1 and CDR2: SGDLS, YYNGEE. This CDR3 region has 16 residues. CDR3 amino acids: CASSVGGGTGGTEAFF. CDR3 sequence (DNA): TGTGCCAGCAGCGTTGGAGGAGGGACAGGGGGCACTGAAGCTTTCTTT.

Only a few counts were recorded for this clone. Other DNA sequences in this sample translate to the same CDR3. V and J are TRBV30 and TRBJ1-5; a weak D match, TRBD1 (6 bases). The CDR3 loop spans 13 amino acids. Germline V gene sequence: CDR1 GTSNPN, CDR2 SVGIG (reference sequence). The germline V and J ends were trimmed by 0 bases and 5 bases, with 8 bases remaining between them. This chain's CDR3 is CAWSVRGDQPQHF. The CDR3 nucleotides read TGTGCCTGGAGTGTGAGGGGGGATCAGCCCCAGCATTTT.

In its sample, this clone was seen a few times. J is TRBJ1-2 and V is TRBV4-3; D unclear. Trimming shortened V by 6 bases and J by 6 bases, and 17 bases separated the two germline ends. Germline V lookup: CDR1 LGHNA, CDR2 YSLEER. The length of the CDR3 is 14 residues. CDR3 nucleotide sequence: TGCGCCAGCAGTCGAAACCCGAGGATCGATGGCTACACCTTC. Translating it yields CASSRNPRIDGYTF.

This clone was recorded a few times. V gene TRBV20-1 combines with J gene TRBJ2-1; D unclear. CDR3 length: 11 residues. Germline assignment: CDR1 DFQATT and CDR2 SNEGSKA (reference sequence). V lost 0 bases and J 12 bases, leaving 9 bases between the germline ends. The chain's CDR3 is CSAREDPRQFF. The CDR3, as DNA: TGCAGTGCTAGAGAGGACCCGAGGCAGTTCTTC.